The sequence of this T cell receptor (beta chain) was determined in a study of T cells after yellow fever vaccination. Study summary: SMART-Seq v4 Ultra Low Input served to prepare low-cell-number fractions.

Germline-derived CDR1 and CDR2 are KGHSH and LQKENI. This CDR3 spans 16 amino acids. Trimming pared 6 bases from V and 1 base from J, leaving 18 bases between. Note on this clonotype: What it binds is not known.

TCRdb processed the 5' RACE reads anew with MiXCR; each CDR3 protein has one entry. The repertoire holds 150,000 to 200,000 distinct CDR3 sequences, with roughly 6.2% as singletons. Study conclusions and caveats: Shared CD4/CD8 clonotypes were a small share, likely from convergent recombination.

The chain recombines TRBV18 with TRBJ2-5, with D perhaps matching TRBD1 (5 bases). Here the sequenced sample was CD4+ T cells sorted from PBMCs, taken on the day of the first yellow fever vaccination. The receptor was isolated from a man aged 18-30 years who received the YFV17D yellow fever vaccine. CDR3 sequence (DNA): TGTGCCAGCTCCCCCAATCGCCGACAGCCCCAAGAGACCCAGTACTTC. Its translation: CASSPNRRQPQETQYF.